The TCR beta chain under discussion was sequenced for a study of beta chain features in type 1 diabetes. Study outcomes and limitations: For patients and controls alike, PCR might favor shorter templates to the same degree. Among patients, naive, central memory and Treg TCRB repertoires appeared more similar than among healthy donors. TCRB CDR3s from Type 1 diabetes patients were moderately but significantly shorter in all four CD4+ subsets.

Expressed TCRB transcripts were sequenced because the isolated RNA had all been reverse transcribed beforehand. Here immunoSEQ multiplex PCR was the method, and the copy in TCRdb shows in-frame clones only, minus some. The table records around 260,000 clones, just over 20% of them present only once. Concerning this clone itself: Its antigen is unknown.

Germline-derived CDR1 and CDR2 are MDHEN and SYDVKM. The V end lost 2 bases, the J end lost 3 bases, and 8 bases lay between the germline ends. The CDR3 runs to 14 residues. The rearrangement joins TRBV28 to TRBJ1-5; D not resolved. Sample: naive CD4+ T cells from blood. This TCR was recovered from a woman aged 40 to 55 with type 1 diabetes. For the CDR3, the DNA is TGTGCCAGCAGTTTAGACTCTGACAATCAGCCCCAGCATTTT. Residues: CASSLDSDNQPQHF.